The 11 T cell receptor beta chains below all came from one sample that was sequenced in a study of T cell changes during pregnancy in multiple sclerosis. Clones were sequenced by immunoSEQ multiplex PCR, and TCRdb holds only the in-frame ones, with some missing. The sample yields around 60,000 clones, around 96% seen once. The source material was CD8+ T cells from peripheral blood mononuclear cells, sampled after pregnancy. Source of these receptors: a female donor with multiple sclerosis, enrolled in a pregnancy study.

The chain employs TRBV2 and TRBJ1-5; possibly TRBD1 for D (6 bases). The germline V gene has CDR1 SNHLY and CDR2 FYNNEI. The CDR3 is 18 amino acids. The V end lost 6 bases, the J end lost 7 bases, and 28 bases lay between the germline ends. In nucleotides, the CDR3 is TGTGCCAGCAGCCACCTGGCCCGACAGGCCGACGGCCTACAGCCCCAGCATTTT. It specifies CASSHLARQADGLQPQHF.

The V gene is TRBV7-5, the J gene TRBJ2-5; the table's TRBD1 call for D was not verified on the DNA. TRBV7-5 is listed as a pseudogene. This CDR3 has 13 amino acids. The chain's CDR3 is CASRQGARETQYF. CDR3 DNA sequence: TGTGCCAGCAGACAGGGGGCGAGGGAGACCCAGTACTTC.

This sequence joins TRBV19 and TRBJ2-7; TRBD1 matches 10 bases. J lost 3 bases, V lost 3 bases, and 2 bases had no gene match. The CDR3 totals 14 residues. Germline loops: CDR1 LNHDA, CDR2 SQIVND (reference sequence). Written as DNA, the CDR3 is TGTGCCAGTAGTATGGGGACAGGGGACTACGAGCAGTACTTC. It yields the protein CASSMGTGDYEQYF.

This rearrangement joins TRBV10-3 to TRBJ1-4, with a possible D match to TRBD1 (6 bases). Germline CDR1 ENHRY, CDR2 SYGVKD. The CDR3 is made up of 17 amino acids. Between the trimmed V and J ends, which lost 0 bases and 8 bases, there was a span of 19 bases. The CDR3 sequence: CAISESNTGPRGEKLFF. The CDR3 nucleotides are TGTGCCATCAGTGAGTCGAACACAGGGCCTCGGGGCGAAAAACTGTTTTTT.

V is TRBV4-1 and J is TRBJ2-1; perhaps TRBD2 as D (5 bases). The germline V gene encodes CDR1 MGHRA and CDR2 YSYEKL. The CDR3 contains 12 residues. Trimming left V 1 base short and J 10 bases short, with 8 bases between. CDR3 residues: CASSQVRGEQFF. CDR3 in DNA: TGCGCCAGCAGCCAAGTTCGAGGGGAGCAGTTCTTC.

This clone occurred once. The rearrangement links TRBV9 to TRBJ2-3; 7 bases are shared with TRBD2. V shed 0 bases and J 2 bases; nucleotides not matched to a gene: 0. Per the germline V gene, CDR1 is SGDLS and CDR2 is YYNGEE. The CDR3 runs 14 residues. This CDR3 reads CASSVGDYTDTQYF. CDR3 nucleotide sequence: TGTGCCAGCAGCGTAGGGGACTACACAGATACGCAGTATTTT.

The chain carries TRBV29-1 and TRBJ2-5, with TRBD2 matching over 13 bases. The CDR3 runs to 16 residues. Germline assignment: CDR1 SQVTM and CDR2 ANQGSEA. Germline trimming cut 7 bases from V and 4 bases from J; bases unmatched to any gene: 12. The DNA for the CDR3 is TGCAGCGCCTTTGGACTAGCGGGAGTTATAGGAGAGACCCAGTACTTC. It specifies CSAFGLAGVIGETQYF.

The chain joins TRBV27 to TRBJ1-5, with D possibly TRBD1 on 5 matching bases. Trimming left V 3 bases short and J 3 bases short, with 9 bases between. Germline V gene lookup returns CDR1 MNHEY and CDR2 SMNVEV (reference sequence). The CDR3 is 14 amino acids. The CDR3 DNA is TGTGCCAGCAGTTTCTCAGGGCTCAATCAGCCCCAGCATTTT. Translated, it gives CASSFSGLNQPQHF.

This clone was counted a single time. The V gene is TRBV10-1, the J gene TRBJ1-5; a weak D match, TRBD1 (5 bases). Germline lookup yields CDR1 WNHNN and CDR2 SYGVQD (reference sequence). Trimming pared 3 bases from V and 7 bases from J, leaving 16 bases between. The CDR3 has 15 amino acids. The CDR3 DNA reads TGCGCCAGCAGTGATATCAGGGATCGGGCCCAGCCCCAGCATTTT. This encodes CASSDIRDRAQPQHF.

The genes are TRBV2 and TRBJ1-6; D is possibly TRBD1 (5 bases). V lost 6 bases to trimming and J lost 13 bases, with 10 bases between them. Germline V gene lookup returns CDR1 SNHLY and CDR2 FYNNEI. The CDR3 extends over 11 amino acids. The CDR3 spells CASSPGGPLHF. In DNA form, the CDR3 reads TGTGCCAGCAGCCCGGGGGGTCCCCTCCACTTT.

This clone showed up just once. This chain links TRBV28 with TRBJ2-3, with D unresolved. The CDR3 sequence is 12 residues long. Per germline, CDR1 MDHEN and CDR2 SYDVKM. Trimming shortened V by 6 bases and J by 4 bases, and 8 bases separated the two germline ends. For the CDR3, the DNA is TGTGCCAGCAGCCGCTACTCAGATACGCAGTATTTT. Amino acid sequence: CASSRYSDTQYF.